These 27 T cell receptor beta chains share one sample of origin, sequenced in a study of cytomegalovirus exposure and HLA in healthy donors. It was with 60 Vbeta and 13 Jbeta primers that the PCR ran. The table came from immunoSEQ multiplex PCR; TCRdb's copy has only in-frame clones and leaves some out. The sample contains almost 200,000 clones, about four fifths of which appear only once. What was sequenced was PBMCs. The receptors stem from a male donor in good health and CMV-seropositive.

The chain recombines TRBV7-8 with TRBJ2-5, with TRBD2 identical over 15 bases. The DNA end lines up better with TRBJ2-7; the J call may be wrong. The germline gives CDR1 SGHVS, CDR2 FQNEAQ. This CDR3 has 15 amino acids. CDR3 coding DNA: TGTGCCAGCAGCTTGGGACTAGCGGGGGGAGACGAGCAGTACTTC. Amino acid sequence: CASSLGLAGGDEQYF.

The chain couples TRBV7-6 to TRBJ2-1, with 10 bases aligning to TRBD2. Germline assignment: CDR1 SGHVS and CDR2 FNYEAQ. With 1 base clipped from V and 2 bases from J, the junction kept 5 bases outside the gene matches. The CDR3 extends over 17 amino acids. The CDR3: CASSLEASGGPYNEQFF. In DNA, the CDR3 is TGTGCCAGCAGCTTAGAGGCTAGCGGGGGCCCCTACAATGAGCAGTTCTTC.

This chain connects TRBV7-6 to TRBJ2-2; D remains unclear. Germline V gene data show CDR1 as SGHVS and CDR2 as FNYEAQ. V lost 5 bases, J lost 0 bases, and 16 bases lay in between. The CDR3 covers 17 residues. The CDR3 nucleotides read TGTGCCAGCAGCCTTCCCCCCGAGAGAGCGAACACCGGGGAGCTGTTTTTT. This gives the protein CASSLPPERANTGELFF.

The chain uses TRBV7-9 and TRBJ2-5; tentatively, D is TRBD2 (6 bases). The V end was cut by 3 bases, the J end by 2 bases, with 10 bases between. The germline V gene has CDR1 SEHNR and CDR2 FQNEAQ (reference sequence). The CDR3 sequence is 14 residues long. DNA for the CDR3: TGTGCCAGCAGCTTCCGGGGGACTCAAGAGACCCAGTACTTC. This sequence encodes CASSFRGTQETQYF. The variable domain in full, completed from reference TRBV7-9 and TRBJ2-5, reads DTGVSQNPRHKITKRGQNVTFRCDPISEHNRLYWYRQTLGQGPEFLTYFQNEAQLEKSRLLSDRFSAERPKGSFSTLEIQRTEQGDSAMYLCASSFRGTQETQYFGPGTRLLVL.

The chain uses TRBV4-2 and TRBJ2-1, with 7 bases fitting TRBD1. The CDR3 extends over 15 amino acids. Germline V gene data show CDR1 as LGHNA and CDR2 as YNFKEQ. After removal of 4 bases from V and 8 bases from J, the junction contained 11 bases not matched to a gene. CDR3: CASSPRQGRSDEQFF. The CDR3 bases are TGTGCCAGCAGCCCTCGACAGGGACGAAGCGATGAGCAGTTCTTC.

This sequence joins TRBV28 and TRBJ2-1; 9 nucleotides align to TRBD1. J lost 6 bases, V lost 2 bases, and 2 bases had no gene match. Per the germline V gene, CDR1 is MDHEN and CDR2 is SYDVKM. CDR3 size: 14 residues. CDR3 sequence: CASSLRDRVNEQFF. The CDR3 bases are TGTGCCAGCAGTTTAAGGGACAGGGTCAATGAGCAGTTCTTC.

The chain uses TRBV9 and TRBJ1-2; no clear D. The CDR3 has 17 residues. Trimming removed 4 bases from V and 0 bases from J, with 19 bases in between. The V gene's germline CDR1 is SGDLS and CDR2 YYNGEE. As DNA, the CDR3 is TGTGCCAGCAGCCCCAGAGGTACATCCTCCCCTAACTATGGCTACACCTTC. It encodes CASSPRGTSSPNYGYTF.

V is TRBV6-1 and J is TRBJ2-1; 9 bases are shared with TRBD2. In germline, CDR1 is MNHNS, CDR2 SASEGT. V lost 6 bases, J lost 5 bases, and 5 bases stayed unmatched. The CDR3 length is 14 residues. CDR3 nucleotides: TGTGCCAGCAGGAGGGCTAGCGGGAACAATGAGCAGTTCTTC. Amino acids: CASRRASGNNEQFF.

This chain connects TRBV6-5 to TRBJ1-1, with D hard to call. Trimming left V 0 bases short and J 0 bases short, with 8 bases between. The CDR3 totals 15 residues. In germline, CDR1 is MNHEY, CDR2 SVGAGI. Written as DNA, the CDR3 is TGTGCCAGCAGTTACTCGAGCCGGGTGAACACTGAAGCTTTCTTT. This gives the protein CASSYSSRVNTEAFF.

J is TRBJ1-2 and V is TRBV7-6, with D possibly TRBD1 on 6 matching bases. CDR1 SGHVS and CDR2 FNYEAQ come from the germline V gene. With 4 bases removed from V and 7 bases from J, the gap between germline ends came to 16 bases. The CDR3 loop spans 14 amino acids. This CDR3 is CASSSRTAGGGYTF. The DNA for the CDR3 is TGTGCCAGCAGCTCCCGGACAGCCGGCGGTGGCTACACCTTC.

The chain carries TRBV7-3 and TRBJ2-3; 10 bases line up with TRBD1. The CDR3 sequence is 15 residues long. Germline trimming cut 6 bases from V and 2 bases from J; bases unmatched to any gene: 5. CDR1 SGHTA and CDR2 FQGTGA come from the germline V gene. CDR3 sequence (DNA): TGTGCCAGCAGTCGACAGGGGGCTACCACAGATACGCAGTATTTT. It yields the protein CASSRQGATTDTQYF.

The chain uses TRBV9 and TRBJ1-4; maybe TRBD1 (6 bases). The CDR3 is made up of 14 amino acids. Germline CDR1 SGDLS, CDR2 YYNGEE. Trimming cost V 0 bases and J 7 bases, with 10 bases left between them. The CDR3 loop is CASSVVADSEKLFF. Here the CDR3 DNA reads TGTGCCAGCAGCGTAGTCGCGGACAGTGAAAAACTGTTTTTT.

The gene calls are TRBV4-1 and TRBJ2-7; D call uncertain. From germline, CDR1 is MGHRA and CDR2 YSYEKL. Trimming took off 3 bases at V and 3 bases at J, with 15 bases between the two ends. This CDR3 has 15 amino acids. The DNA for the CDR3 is TGCGCCAGCAGCCATGGAGTCAATGTAAACTACGAGCAGTACTTC. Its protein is CASSHGVNVNYEQYF.

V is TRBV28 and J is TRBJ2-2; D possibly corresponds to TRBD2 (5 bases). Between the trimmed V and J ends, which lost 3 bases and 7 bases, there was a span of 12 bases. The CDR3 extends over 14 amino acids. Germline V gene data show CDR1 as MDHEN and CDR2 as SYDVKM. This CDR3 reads CASSFSVSGGELFF. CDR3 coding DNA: TGTGCCAGCAGTTTTAGTGTAAGCGGCGGGGAGCTGTTTTTT. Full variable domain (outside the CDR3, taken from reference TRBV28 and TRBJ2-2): DVKVTQSSRYLVKRTGEKVFLECVQDMDHENMFWYRQDPGLGLRLIYFSYDVKMKEKGDIPEGYSVSREKKERFSLILESASTNQTSMYLCASSFSVSGGELFFGEGSRLTVL.

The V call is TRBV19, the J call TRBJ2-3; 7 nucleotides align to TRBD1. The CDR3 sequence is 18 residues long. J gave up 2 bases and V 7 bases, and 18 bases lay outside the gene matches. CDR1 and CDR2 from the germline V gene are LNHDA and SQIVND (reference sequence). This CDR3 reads CASNGRTQAGGFTDTQYF. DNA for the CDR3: TGTGCCAGTAACGGGCGGACCCAGGCAGGGGGTTTCACAGATACGCAGTATTTT.

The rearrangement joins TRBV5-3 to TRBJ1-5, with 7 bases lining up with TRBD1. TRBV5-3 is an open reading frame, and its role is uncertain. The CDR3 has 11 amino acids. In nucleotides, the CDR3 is TGTGCTCGAGGGGGCGGTCAGCCCCAGCATTTT. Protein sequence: CARGGGQPQHF.

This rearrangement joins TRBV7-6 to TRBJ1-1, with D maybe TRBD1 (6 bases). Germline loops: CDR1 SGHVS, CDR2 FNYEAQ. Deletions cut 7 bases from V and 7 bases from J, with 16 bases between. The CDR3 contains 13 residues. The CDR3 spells CASTYWADSEAFF. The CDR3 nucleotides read TGTGCCAGCACCTATTGGGCGGACAGTGAAGCTTTCTTT.

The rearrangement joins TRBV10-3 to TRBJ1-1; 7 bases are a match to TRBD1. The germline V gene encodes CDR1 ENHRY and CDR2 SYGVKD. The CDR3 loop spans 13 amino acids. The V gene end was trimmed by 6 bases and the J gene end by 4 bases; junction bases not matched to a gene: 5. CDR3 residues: CAIRSSGGTEAFF. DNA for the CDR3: TGTGCCATCAGGAGTTCAGGGGGCACTGAAGCTTTCTTT.

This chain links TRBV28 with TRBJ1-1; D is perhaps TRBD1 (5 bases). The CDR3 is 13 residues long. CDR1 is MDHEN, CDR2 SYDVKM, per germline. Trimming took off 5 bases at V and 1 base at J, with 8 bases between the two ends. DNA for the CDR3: TGTGCCAGCAGTCGGGGGGGGAACACTGAAGCTTTCTTT. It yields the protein CASSRGGNTEAFF.

The CDR3 nucleotides are TGTGCCAGCAGCCGTGCAGGGAACAATCAGCCCCAGCATTTT. Protein: CASSRAGNNQPQHF. This chain joins TRBV9 and TRBJ1-5; possible D gene TRBD1, 5 bases. The CDR3 is 14 amino acids. V was cut by 4 bases and J by 3 bases, with 11 bases left in between. The V gene's germline CDR1 is SGDLS and CDR2 YYNGEE.

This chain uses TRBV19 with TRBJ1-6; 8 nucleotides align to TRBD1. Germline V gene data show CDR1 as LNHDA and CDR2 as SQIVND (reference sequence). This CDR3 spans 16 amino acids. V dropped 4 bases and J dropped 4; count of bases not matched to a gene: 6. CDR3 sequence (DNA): TGTGCCAGTAGTAAGCAGGGGGCCCTTTATAATTCACCCCTCCACTTT. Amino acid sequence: CASSKQGALYNSPLHF.

The CDR3: CASSQPGQGPTRGFF. CDR3 DNA sequence: TGTGCCAGCAGCCAGCCGGGACAGGGGCCTACAAGAGGGTTCTTT. V gene TRBV7-9 combines with J gene TRBJ1-1; 10 bases map to TRBD1. Germline trimming cut 5 bases from V and 14 bases from J; bases unmatched to any gene: 17. The CDR3 length is 15 residues. CDR1 SEHNR and CDR2 FQNEAQ come from the germline V gene (reference sequence).

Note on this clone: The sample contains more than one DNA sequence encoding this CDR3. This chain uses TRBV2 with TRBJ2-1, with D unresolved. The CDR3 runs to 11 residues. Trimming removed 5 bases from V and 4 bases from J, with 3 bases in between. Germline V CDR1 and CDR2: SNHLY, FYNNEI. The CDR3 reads CASSLYNEQFF. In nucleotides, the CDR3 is TGTGCCAGCAGTCTATACAATGAGCAGTTCTTC.

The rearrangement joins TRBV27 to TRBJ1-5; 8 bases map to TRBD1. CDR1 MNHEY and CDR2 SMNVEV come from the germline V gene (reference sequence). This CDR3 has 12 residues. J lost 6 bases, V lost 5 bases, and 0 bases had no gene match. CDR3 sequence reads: CASSDRGQPQHF. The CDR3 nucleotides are TGTGCCAGCAGTGACAGGGGTCAGCCCCAGCATTTT.

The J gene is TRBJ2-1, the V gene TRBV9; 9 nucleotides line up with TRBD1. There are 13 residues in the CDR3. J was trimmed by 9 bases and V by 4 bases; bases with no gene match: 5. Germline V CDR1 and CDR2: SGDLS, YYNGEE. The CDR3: CASSYRGLSEQFF. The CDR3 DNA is TGTGCCAGCAGCTACAGGGGGCTTAGTGAGCAGTTCTTC.

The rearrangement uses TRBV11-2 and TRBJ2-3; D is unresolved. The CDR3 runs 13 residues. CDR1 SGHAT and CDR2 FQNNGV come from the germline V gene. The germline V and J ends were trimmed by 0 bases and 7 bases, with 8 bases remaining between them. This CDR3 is CASSLEQTNTQYF. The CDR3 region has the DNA TGTGCCAGCAGCTTAGAACAGACGAATACGCAGTATTTT. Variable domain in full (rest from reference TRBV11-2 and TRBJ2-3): EAGVAQSPRYKIIEKRQSVAFWCNPISGHATLYWYQQILGQGPKLLIQFQNNGVVDDSQLPKDRFSAERLKGVDSTLKIQPAKLEDSAVYLCASSLEQTNTQYFGPGTRLTVL.

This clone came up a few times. CDR3 coding DNA: TGTGCCAGCAGTTTTGGGGCAATGGGCACTCCAGCTTTCTTT. Translation: CASSFGAMGTPAFF. This chain connects TRBV27 to TRBJ1-1, with D perhaps matching TRBD1 (5 bases). V dropped 3 bases and J dropped 10 bases, with 18 bases sitting between them. Looked up from germline, CDR1 is MNHEY and CDR2 is SMNVEV (reference sequence). The CDR3 runs to 14 residues.